Listed below are T cell receptor beta chains from one sample, sequenced in a study of T cell responses to AZD1222 COVID-19 vaccine. TCRdb keeps only in-frame clones here, not all; method: immunoSEQ multiplex PCR. The data hold under 120,000 clones, with more than 90% observed a single time. Sample: peripheral blood, taken on day 0 of AZD1222 vaccination. The source of these receptors is an adult in good health. The CDR3 runs from the conserved cysteine through the conserved F or W. Fields, in order: V gene, J gene, clone size, D gene, CDR3 DNA, CDR3 protein. The D gene is left open where the match is weak. Not all rows give a size; the values are once, few, many and, for expanded clones, a class.

TRBV7-9	TRBJ2-3	.	TRBD1	TGTGCCAGCAGATGGGACAGGCGCACAGATACGCAGTATTTT	CASRWDRRTDTQYF
TRBV5-1	TRBJ1-1	once	.	TGCGCCAGCAGACCTGGGGGGGAGGTCACTGAAGCTTTCTTT	CASRPGGEVTEAFF
TRBV5-1	TRBJ1-1	.	TRBD1	TGCGCCAGCAGGGCCAGGGGGAGCGGCCCCACTGAAGCTTTCTTT	CASRARGSGPTEAFF
TRBV7-9	TRBJ2-7	.	TRBD2	TGTGCCAGCAGCTTGAAGCTGGGGGAAACTAGCGGGAGTTACGAGCAGTACTTC	CASSLKLGETSGSYEQYF
TRBV5-1	TRBJ1-1	.	.	TGCGCCAGCAGCTTGGGGTTTCGAGCTTTCTTT	CASSLGFRAFF
TRBV7-2	TRBJ2-5	.	TRBD2	TGTGCCAGCAGCTTGACCGGGACTAGGAGGGAGACCCAGTACTTC	CASSLTGTRRETQYF
TRBV7-8	TRBJ2-2	.	.	TGTGCCAGCAGCCAAGGACAGAGGGACACCGGGGAGCTGTTTTTT	CASSQGQRDTGELFF
TRBV29-1	TRBJ1-1	.	.	TGCAGCGGTAAGCGTGGGGGGCGAGACACTGAAGCTTTCTTT	CSGKRGGRDTEAFF
TRBV18	TRBJ1-1	.	.	TGTGCCAGCTCACCACAGGGAAACACTGAAGCTTTCTTT	CASSPQGNTEAFF
TRBV4-1	TRBJ1-3	.	TRBD1	TGCGCCAGCAGCCCACCCAGGAAGACAGGGCAACACTCTGGAAACACCATATATTTT	CASSPPRKTGQHSGNTIYF
TRBV6-5	TRBJ1-2	.	TRBD1	TGTGCCAGCAGGCCCGGGACAGGGGACAGCTATGGCTACACCTTC	CASRPGTGDSYGYTF
TRBV19	TRBJ1-1	.	TRBD1	TGTGCCAGTAGTATAAACAGGGGTGTCACTGAAGCTTTCTTT	CASSINRGVTEAFF
TRBV2	TRBJ2-2	.	.	TGTGCCAGCGAGGACGCCACCGGGGAGCTGTTTTTT	CASEDATGELFF